Each of the 3 T cell receptor beta chains below was sequenced from the same sample in a study of T cell repertoires in cytomegalovirus infection (dated by TCRdb to the late 2010s). The instrument was an Illumina HiSeq 1500. TCRdb trimmed the raw reads at Q25, called clones with MiXCR and kept productive beta chains. One record per CDR3 amino acid sequence lists the most common genes and DNA. In all, the sample holds roughly 150,000 distinct CDR3 sequences, and about 20% of those were seen once. Of the sample, approximately 9.9% is held by the ten largest clones. What was sequenced was PBMCs. The receptors shown here come from a human donor in good health (CMV status not recorded). Some clones in this sample may be carry-over from other donors' samples.

This clonotype occurred many times. J is TRBJ1-2 and V is TRBV7-2; maybe TRBD1 (6 bases). V was cut by 5 bases and J by 8 bases, with 18 bases left in between. The length of the CDR3 is 14 residues. Germline V lookup: CDR1 SGHTA, CDR2 FQGNSA. CDR3: CASSGGGALRGYTF. CDR3 DNA sequence: TGTGCCAGCAGCGGGGGGGGGGCCCTTAGGGGCTACACCTTC.

There are many counts of this clonotype. This may be a read error: a much more frequent sequence differs by one nucleotide. The rearrangement links TRBV7-9 to TRBJ2-3, with D unresolved. The CDR3 has 12 amino acids. Germline CDR1 is SEHNR and CDR2 is FQNEAQ (reference sequence). Trimming cost V 4 bases and J 1 base, with 3 bases left between them. The CDR3 DNA reads TGTGCCAGCAGCTCCGGCACAGATACGCAGTATTTT. The encoded protein is CASSSGTDTQYF.

This clonotype was recorded at least ten times. The V and J genes are TRBV7-8 and TRBJ2-7; maybe TRBD1 (5 bases). V gave up 0 bases and J gave up 7 bases, with 7 bases separating them. The germline CDR1 and CDR2 sequences are SGHVS and FQNEAQ. The CDR3 loop spans 12 amino acids. CDR3 bases: TGTGCCAGCAGCTTAGCGCAGGGAGAGCAGTACTTC. Translated: CASSLAQGEQYF. Full variable domain (rest looked up from reference TRBV7-8 and TRBJ2-7): GAGVSQSPRYKVAKRGQDVALRCDPISGHVSLFWYQQALGQGPEFLTYFQNEAQLDKSGLPSDRFFAERPEGSVSTLKIQRTQQEDSAVYLCASSLAQGEQYFGPGTRLTVT.